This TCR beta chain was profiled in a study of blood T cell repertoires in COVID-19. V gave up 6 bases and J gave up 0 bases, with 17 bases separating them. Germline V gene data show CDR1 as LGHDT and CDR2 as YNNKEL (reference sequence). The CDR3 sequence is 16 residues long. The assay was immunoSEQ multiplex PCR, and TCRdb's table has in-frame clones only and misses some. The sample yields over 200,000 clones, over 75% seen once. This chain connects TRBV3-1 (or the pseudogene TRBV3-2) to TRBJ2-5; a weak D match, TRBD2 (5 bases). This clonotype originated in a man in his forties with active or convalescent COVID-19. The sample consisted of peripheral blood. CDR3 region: CASSPGSLTYQETQYF. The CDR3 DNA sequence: TGTGCCAGCAGTCCGGGGTCTCTAACGTACCAAGAGACCCAGTACTTC.